This TCR beta chain emerged from a study of early T cells in non-severe SARS-CoV-2 infection. Study details: Chains stayed unpaired after sequencing of bulk RNA from unsorted whole blood. Study-wide results and caveats: Matching with VDJdb favored anti-spike CD8 responses (missing private and CD4 specificities).

V gave up 7 bases and J gave up 6 bases; unmatched junction bases: 3. The CDR3 spans 14 residues. Germline V gives CDR1 MNHNS, CDR2 SASEGT. Individual cDNA molecules received unique molecular identifiers during library preparation. TCRdb re-called the 5' RACE reads through MiXCR, storing one row per CDR3 protein. The table includes about 45,000 distinct CDR3 sequences, more than 9% detected once. In regard to this clonotype: Its antigen remains unknown.

This TCR was recovered from an adult who was a healthcare worker with PCR-confirmed SARS-CoV-2 infection or an uninfected control (not recorded which). Sequences were obtained from whole blood. The chain combines TRBV6-1 with TRBJ2-1; TRBD2 agrees at 13 bases. The CDR3 loop reads CASTRTSGSNEQFF. DNA for the CDR3: TGTGCCAGCACCCGGACTAGCGGGAGCAATGAGCAGTTCTTC.